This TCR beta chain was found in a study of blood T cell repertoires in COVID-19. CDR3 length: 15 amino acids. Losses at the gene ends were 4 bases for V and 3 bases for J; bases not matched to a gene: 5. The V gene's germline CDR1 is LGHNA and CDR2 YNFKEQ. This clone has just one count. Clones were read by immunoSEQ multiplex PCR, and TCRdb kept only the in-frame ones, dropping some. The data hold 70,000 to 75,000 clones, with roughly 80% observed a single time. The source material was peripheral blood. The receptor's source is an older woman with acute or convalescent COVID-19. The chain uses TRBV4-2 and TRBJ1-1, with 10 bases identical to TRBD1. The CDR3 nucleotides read TGTGCCAGCAGCCCAGGGACAGGGGTGGACACTGAAGCTTTCTTT. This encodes CASSPGTGVDTEAFF.